The 15 T cell receptor beta chains presented below share a single source sample, sequenced in a study of OX40 agonist ivuxolimab in advanced cancers. Libraries were prepared by immunoSEQ multiplex PCR; TCRdb keeps only in-frame clonotypes and omits some of them. Found here are about 73,000 clones, over 75% of them singletons; the top ten hold less than 0.6%. Sequenced here: CD4+ or CD8+ T cells sorted from blood, sampled in a trial of the OX40 agonist ivuxolimab. All receptors come from an adult with an advanced solid tumor such as melanoma, head and neck, liver or kidney cancer.

The V and J genes are TRBV6-1 and TRBJ2-1, with TRBD2 matching 9 bases. Germline V lookup: CDR1 MNHNS, CDR2 SASEGT. The CDR3 spans 13 residues. After removal of 5 bases from V and 6 bases from J, the junction contained 2 bases not matched to a gene. CDR3 sequence (DNA): TGTGCCAGCAGTACAGCGGGGGGCAATGAGCAGTTCTTC. Amino acids: CASSTAGGNEQFF.

The chain joins TRBV4-3 to TRBJ2-2; a possible D gene is TRBD1 (5 bases). Germline V CDR1 and CDR2: LGHNA, YSLEER. With 3 bases removed from V and 0 bases from J, the gap between germline ends came to 11 bases. This CDR3 region has 16 residues. The CDR3 nucleotides read TGCGCCAGCAGCCACCCACGACAGACGAACACCGGGGAGCTGTTTTTT. Residues: CASSHPRQTNTGELFF.

The chain carries TRBV6-6 and TRBJ1-1; D remains ambiguous. Germline V lookup: CDR1 MNHNY, CDR2 SVGAGI (reference sequence). V lost 7 bases, J lost 2 bases, and 14 bases lay in between. The CDR3 extends over 14 amino acids. CDR3 in DNA: TGTGCCAGCACTCTTGAGACTCTCAACACTGAAGCTTTCTTT. Encoded protein: CASTLETLNTEAFF.

As for this clone: Germline is not matched at one junction end, which may reflect a read error. The chain combines TRBV29-1 with TRBJ1-3; no reliable D call. Germline CDR1 is SQVTM and CDR2 is ANQGSEA. This CDR3 is built from 14 residues. The CDR3 spells CSVEATNSGNTIYF. The DNA of the CDR3 is TGCAGCGTAGAAGCAACTAACTCTGGAAACACCATATATTTT.

The CDR3 DNA reads TGTGCCAGCAGTTTATTGGGGGGTCGGGAGACCCAGTACTTC. Its protein product is CASSLLGGRETQYF. The chain has TRBV27 and TRBJ2-5; tentative D call: TRBD2 (6 bases). Trimming took 1 base from V and 5 from J, leaving 11 bases between them. There are 14 residues in the CDR3. Germline lookup yields CDR1 MNHEY and CDR2 SMNVEV (reference sequence).

The chain has TRBV11-3 and TRBJ2-7; D assignment may be TRBD1 or TRBD2 (5 bases each). CDR1 and CDR2 (germline): SGHNT, YENEEA. CDR3 length equals 13 residues. Trimming removed 1 base from V and 3 bases from J, with 7 bases in between. The CDR3 region has the DNA TGTGCCAGCAGCTTAGTTGGGGGCTACGAGCAGTACTTC. This encodes CASSLVGGYEQYF.

The genes are TRBV7-8 and TRBJ2-7; D call uncertain. The germline CDR1 and CDR2 sequences are SGHVS and FQNEAQ. This CDR3 is 13 amino acids long. With 4 bases removed from V and 0 bases from J, the gap between germline ends came to 7 bases. The CDR3 DNA reads as TGTGCCAGCAGCTCCAGTCTCTCCTACGAGCAGTACTTC. Protein: CASSSSLSYEQYF.

The J gene is TRBJ1-2, the V gene TRBV6-1, with a tentative D call TRBD1 (5 bases). Per germline, CDR1 MNHNS and CDR2 SASEGT. The CDR3 is 14 residues long. Trimming pared 3 bases from V and 8 bases from J, leaving 16 bases between. The CDR3 sequence is CASSDVDIVKGYTF. The CDR3 coding sequence is TGTGCCAGCAGTGATGTGGACATCGTCAAGGGCTACACCTTC.

This rearrangement joins TRBV30 to TRBJ1-1; D remains ambiguous. The germline V gene has CDR1 GTSNPN and CDR2 SVGIG (reference sequence). Trimming stripped 0 bases from V and 7 bases from J, with 6 bases between. The CDR3 covers 11 residues. The CDR3 DNA reads as TGTGCCTGGAGTGTAAAGGGTGAAGCTTTCTTT. Translated, it gives CAWSVKGEAFF.

The chain uses TRBV5-1 and TRBJ2-1; 9 positions match TRBD1. Looked up from germline, CDR1 is SGHRS and CDR2 is YFSETQ. With 3 bases clipped from V and 0 bases from J, the junction kept 13 bases outside the gene matches. The CDR3 has 19 amino acids. In DNA form, the CDR3 reads TGCGCCAGCAGCTCACGTCCCGGGACAGGGAGGGCCTCCTACAATGAGCAGTTCTTC. It yields the protein CASSSRPGTGRASYNEQFF.

The CDR3 DNA follows: TGTGCCGGCCAGGGGGCGAGGACCGGGGAGCTGTTTTTT. It specifies CAGQGARTGELFF. The chain recombines TRBV19 with TRBJ2-2; 8 nucleotides agree with TRBD1. Germline CDR1 reads LNHDA; CDR2 reads SQIVND (reference sequence). The CDR3 totals 13 residues. Trimming at V came to 11 bases and at J to 5 bases, leaving 7 bases not matched to a gene.

J is TRBJ1-1 and V is TRBV6-5, with 7 bases that match TRBD1. The J segment lost 3 bases and the V segment lost 4 bases, leaving 5 bases of the junction unmatched. The germline V gene encodes CDR1 MNHEY and CDR2 SVGAGI. The CDR3 is made up of 14 amino acids. This CDR3 reads CASSSRTGDTEAFF. The CDR3 nucleotides are TGTGCCAGCAGTTCCCGGACAGGAGACACTGAAGCTTTCTTT.

The chain employs TRBV18 and TRBJ2-3, with D perhaps matching TRBD1 (6 bases). Per germline, CDR1 KGHSH and CDR2 LQKENI. The germline V and J ends were trimmed by 1 base and 2 bases, with 16 bases remaining between them. The CDR3 has 17 amino acids. Here the CDR3 reads CASSPQPGHFITDTQYF. The CDR3 nucleotides are TGTGCCAGCTCACCACAACCGGGACATTTTATCACAGATACGCAGTATTTT.

The chain joins TRBV27 to TRBJ2-2; D uncertain. The V gene lost 3 bases and the J gene lost 5 bases, with 4 bases spanning the gap. Germline V CDR1 and CDR2: MNHEY, SMNVEV (reference sequence). The CDR3 length is 12 residues. The chain's CDR3 is CASSFVTGELFF. As DNA, the CDR3 is TGTGCCAGCAGTTTCGTAACCGGGGAGCTGTTTTTT.

The rearrangement uses TRBV9 and TRBJ2-5, with 7 bases matching TRBD1. Unmatched junction bases numbered 6, after V lost 4 bases and J lost 3 bases. This CDR3 is 14 amino acids long. Germline V CDR1 and CDR2: SGDLS, YYNGEE. The CDR3 reads CASSTGQEKETQYF. The CDR3, as DNA: TGTGCCAGCAGCACCGGACAGGAGAAAGAGACCCAGTACTTC.